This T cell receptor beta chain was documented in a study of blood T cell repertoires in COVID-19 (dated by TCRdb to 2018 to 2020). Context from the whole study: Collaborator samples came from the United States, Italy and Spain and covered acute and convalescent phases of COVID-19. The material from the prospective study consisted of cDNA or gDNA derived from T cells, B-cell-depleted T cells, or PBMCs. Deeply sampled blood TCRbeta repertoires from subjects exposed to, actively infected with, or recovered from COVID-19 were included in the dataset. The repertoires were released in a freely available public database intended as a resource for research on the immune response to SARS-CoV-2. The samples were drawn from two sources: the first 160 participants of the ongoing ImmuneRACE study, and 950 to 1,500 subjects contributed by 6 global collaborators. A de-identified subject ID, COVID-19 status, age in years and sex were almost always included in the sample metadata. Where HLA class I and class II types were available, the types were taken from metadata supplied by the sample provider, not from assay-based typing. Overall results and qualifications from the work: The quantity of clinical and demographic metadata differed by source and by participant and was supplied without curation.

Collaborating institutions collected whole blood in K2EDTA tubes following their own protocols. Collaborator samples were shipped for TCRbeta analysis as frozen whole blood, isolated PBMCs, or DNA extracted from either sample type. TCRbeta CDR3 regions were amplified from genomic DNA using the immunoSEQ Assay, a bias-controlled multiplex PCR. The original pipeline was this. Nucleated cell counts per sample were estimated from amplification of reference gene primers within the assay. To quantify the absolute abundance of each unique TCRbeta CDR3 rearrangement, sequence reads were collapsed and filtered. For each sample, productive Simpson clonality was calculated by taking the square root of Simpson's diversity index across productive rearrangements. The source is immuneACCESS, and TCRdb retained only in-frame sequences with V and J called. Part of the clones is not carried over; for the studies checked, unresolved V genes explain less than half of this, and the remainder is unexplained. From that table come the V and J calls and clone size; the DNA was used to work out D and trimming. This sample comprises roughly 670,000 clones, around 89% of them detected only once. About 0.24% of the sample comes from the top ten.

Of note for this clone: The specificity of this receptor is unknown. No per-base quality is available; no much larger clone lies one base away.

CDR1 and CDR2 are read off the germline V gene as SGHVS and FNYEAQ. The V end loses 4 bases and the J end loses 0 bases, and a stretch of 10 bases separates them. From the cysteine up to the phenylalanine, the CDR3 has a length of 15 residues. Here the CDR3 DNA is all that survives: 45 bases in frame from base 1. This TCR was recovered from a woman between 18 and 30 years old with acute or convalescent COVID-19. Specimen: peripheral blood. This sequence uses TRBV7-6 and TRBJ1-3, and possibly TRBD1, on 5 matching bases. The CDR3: CASSSRDDSGNTIYF. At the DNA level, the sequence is TGTGCCAGCAGCTCGCGGGACGACTCTGGAAACACCATATATTTT.